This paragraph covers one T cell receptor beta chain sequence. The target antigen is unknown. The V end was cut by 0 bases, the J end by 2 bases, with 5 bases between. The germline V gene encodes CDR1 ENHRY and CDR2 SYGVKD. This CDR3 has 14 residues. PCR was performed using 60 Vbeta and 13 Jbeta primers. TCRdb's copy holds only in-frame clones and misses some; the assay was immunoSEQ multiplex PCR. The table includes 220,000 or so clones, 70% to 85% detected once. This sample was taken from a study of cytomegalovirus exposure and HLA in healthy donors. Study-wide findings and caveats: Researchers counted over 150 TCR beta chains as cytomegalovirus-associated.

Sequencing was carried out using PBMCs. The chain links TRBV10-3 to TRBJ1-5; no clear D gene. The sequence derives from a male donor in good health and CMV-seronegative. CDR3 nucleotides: TGTGCCATCAGTGAGTCGCCGGGCAATCAGCCCCAGCATTTT. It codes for CAISESPGNQPQHF.